Listed below are T cell receptor beta chains from one sample, sequenced in a study of T cells after yellow fever vaccination. TCRdb reprocessed the 5' RACE reads with MiXCR, giving one entry per CDR3 protein. Of around 250,000 distinct CDR3 sequences listed, less than 8.5% are singletons. The sample here was CD4+ T cells sorted from PBMCs, taken 15 days after the yellow fever booster vaccination. Every receptor here comes from a man aged 30-40 years who received the YFV17D yellow fever vaccine. The CDR3 runs from the conserved cysteine through the conserved F or W. D genes are given only for firm matches. Rows give clone size only sometimes, using once, few, many, or a class for an expanded clone.

clone size: NA; V gene: TRBV20-1; J gene: TRBJ2-7; D gene: NA; CDR3 protein: CSAGDPAGYEQYF; CDR3 DNA: TGCAGTGCTGGCGACCCGGCAGGGTACGAGCAGTACTTC
clone size: many; V gene: TRBV14; J gene: TRBJ2-4; D gene: NA; CDR3 protein: CASSQAGLAKNIQYF; CDR3 DNA: TGTGCCAGCAGCCAAGCCGGGCTAGCCAAAAACATTCAGTACTTC
clone size: many; V gene: TRBV7-2; J gene: TRBJ2-7; D gene: TRBD1; CDR3 protein: CASSPRTGYEQYF; CDR3 DNA: TGTGCCAGCAGCCCACGGACAGGCTACGAGCAGTACTTC
clone size: NA; V gene: TRBV5-1; J gene: TRBJ2-7; D gene: TRBD2; CDR3 protein: CPSSLGLAGVYEQYF; CDR3 DNA: TGCCCCAGCAGCTTAGGTCTAGCGGGCGTCTACGAGCAGTACTTC
clone size: many; V gene: TRBV20-1; J gene: TRBJ2-3; D gene: TRBD2; CDR3 protein: CSARVSGRVRTDTQYF; CDR3 DNA: TGCAGTGCTAGGGTCAGCGGGAGGGTTCGAACAGATACGCAGTATTTT
clone size: many; V gene: TRBV15; J gene: TRBJ2-1; D gene: NA; CDR3 protein: CATSRDRTKPQFF; CDR3 DNA: TGTGCCACCAGCAGGGATCGAACCAAGCCGCAGTTCTTC
clone size: few; V gene: TRBV27; J gene: TRBJ1-4; D gene: NA; CDR3 protein: CASSAQKTVSTNEKLFF; CDR3 DNA: TGTGCCAGCAGTGCCCAGAAAACGGTTTCAACTAATGAAAAACTGTTTTTT
clone size: few; V gene: TRBV29-1; J gene: TRBJ2-1; D gene: NA; CDR3 protein: CSLAPVGRNEQFF; CDR3 DNA: TGCAGCCTTGCCCCAGTGGGTCGCAATGAGCAGTTCTTC
clone size: NA; V gene: TRBV20-1; J gene: TRBJ2-7; D gene: TRBD2; CDR3 protein: CSAVPTSGIFYEQYF; CDR3 DNA: TGCAGTGCGGTCCCGACTAGCGGTATTTTCTACGAGCAGTACTTC
clone size: NA; V gene: TRBV28; J gene: TRBJ2-7; D gene: NA; CDR3 protein: CASSPGGSDEQYF; CDR3 DNA: TGTGCCAGCTCCCCAGGGGGGTCGGACGAGCAGTACTTC
clone size: few; V gene: TRBV28; J gene: TRBJ2-7; D gene: NA; CDR3 protein: CASSGAEGQGVYEQYF; CDR3 DNA: TGTGCCAGCAGTGGGGCGGAAGGACAAGGCGTCTACGAGCAGTACTTC
clone size: many; V gene: TRBV7-2; J gene: TRBJ2-3; D gene: NA; CDR3 protein: CASSSGVDTQYF; CDR3 DNA: TGTGCCAGCTCTTCGGGTGTAGATACGCAGTATTTT
clone size: NA; V gene: TRBV12-2; J gene: TRBJ2-5; D gene: NA; CDR3 protein: CASRLVGGGPAETQYF; CDR3 DNA: TGTGCAAGTCGCTTAGTTGGCGGGGGCCCGGCGGAGACCCAGTACTTC
clone size: once; V gene: TRBV5-4; J gene: TRBJ2-3; D gene: TRBD2; CDR3 protein: CASSLAGRASGKVDTQYF; CDR3 DNA: TGTGCCAGCAGCTTGGCCGGGAGGGCTAGCGGGAAGGTAGATACGCAGTATTTT
clone size: NA; V gene: TRBV5-1; J gene: TRBJ2-1; D gene: NA; CDR3 protein: CASSFLGENEQFF; CDR3 DNA: TGCGCCAGCAGCTTCTTAGGGGAGAATGAGCAGTTCTTC
clone size: many; V gene: TRBV20-1; J gene: TRBJ2-1; D gene: NA; CDR3 protein: CSARGGALYNEQFF; CDR3 DNA: TGCAGTGCTAGAGGAGGGGCTCTCTACAATGAGCAGTTCTTC
clone size: few; V gene: TRBV12-3/TRBV12-4; J gene: TRBJ1-1; D gene: NA; CDR3 protein: CASSLGRRGAEAFF; CDR3 DNA: TGTGCCAGCAGTCTCGGGCGGAGAGGGGCTGAAGCTTTCTTT
clone size: many; V gene: TRBV12-3/TRBV12-4; J gene: TRBJ2-7; D gene: NA; CDR3 protein: CASGQRSYEQYF; CDR3 DNA: TGTGCCAGTGGGCAGAGATCCTACGAGCAGTACTTC
clone size: NA; V gene: TRBV18; J gene: TRBJ2-7; D gene: NA; CDR3 protein: CASSPTSSSYEQYF; CDR3 DNA: TGTGCCAGCTCCCCGACATCTTCCTCCTACGAGCAGTACTTC
clone size: many; V gene: TRBV12-3/TRBV12-4; J gene: TRBJ1-1; D gene: TRBD1; CDR3 protein: CASRPGQGDSTEAFF; CDR3 DNA: TGTGCCAGCAGACCCGGACAGGGGGATAGCACTGAAGCTTTCTTT
clone size: NA; V gene: TRBV7-2; J gene: TRBJ2-5; D gene: NA; CDR3 protein: CASSRGRDRYQETQYF; CDR3 DNA: TGTGCCAGCAGCAGAGGGAGGGACAGGTACCAAGAGACCCAGTACTTC
clone size: many; V gene: TRBV7-2; J gene: TRBJ1-5; D gene: TRBD1; CDR3 protein: CASSSGTGLEPQHF; CDR3 DNA: TGTGCCAGCAGCTCCGGGACAGGGTTAGAGCCCCAGCATTTT
clone size: NA; V gene: TRBV29-1; J gene: TRBJ2-2; D gene: TRBD2; CDR3 protein: CSVGLEGLAGSTGELFF; CDR3 DNA: TGCAGCGTTGGCCTTGAAGGCCTAGCGGGATCTACCGGGGAGCTGTTTTTT
clone size: NA; V gene: TRBV24-1; J gene: TRBJ2-3; D gene: NA; CDR3 protein: CATREGLGTDTQYF; CDR3 DNA: TGTGCCACCAGGGAAGGGTTAGGCACAGATACGCAGTATTTT
clone size: many; V gene: TRBV20-1; J gene: TRBJ1-4; D gene: NA; CDR3 protein: CSARDQLANEKLFF; CDR3 DNA: TGCAGTGCCCGCGACCAGCTCGCCAATGAAAAACTGTTTTTT
clone size: many; V gene: TRBV7-3; J gene: TRBJ2-2; D gene: NA; CDR3 protein: CASSFDYSTGELFF; CDR3 DNA: TGTGCCAGCAGCTTCGACTATTCCACCGGGGAGCTGTTTTTT
clone size: many; V gene: TRBV12-3/TRBV12-4; J gene: TRBJ2-7; D gene: TRBD1; CDR3 protein: CASSGTDVYEQYF; CDR3 DNA: TGTGCCAGCAGTGGGACAGACGTCTACGAGCAGTACTTC
clone size: NA; V gene: TRBV4-3; J gene: TRBJ1-2; D gene: NA; CDR3 protein: CASSQEGAGRYGYTF; CDR3 DNA: TGCGCCAGCAGCCAAGAAGGCGCAGGGAGGTATGGCTACACCTTC
clone size: many; V gene: TRBV5-6; J gene: TRBJ2-5; D gene: NA; CDR3 protein: CASSPSNGETQYF; CDR3 DNA: TGTGCCAGCAGCCCGTCTAATGGGGAGACCCAGTACTTC
clone size: many; V gene: TRBV12-3/TRBV12-4; J gene: TRBJ2-1; D gene: NA; CDR3 protein: CASNASPGGEQFF; CDR3 DNA: TGTGCCAGCAACGCGTCGCCTGGGGGTGAGCAGTTCTTC
clone size: many; V gene: TRBV2; J gene: TRBJ1-6; D gene: NA; CDR3 protein: CASRGTARHSPLHF; CDR3 DNA: TGTGCCAGCAGGGGAACAGCGAGGCATTCACCCCTCCACTTT
clone size: NA; V gene: TRBV3-1; J gene: TRBJ2-7; D gene: NA; CDR3 protein: CASSPDGGYYEQYF; CDR3 DNA: TGTGCCAGCAGCCCGGACGGTGGCTACTACGAGCAGTACTTC
clone size: NA; V gene: TRBV12-5; J gene: TRBJ2-3; D gene: NA; CDR3 protein: CASGLVYTQYF; CDR3 DNA: TGTGCTAGTGGTTTGGTGTATACGCAGTATTTT
clone size: NA; V gene: TRBV7-2; J gene: TRBJ2-3; D gene: NA; CDR3 protein: CASSQPGADTQYF; CDR3 DNA: TGTGCCAGCAGCCAACCCGGGGCAGATACGCAGTATTTT
clone size: NA; V gene: TRBV5-6; J gene: TRBJ1-1; D gene: TRBD1; CDR3 protein: CASSLGQGVVNTEAFF; CDR3 DNA: TGTGCCAGCAGCTTGGGACAGGGAGTCGTGAACACTGAAGCTTTCTTT
clone size: many; V gene: TRBV29-1; J gene: TRBJ2-7; D gene: TRBD1; CDR3 protein: CSVGTGTGRNEQYF; CDR3 DNA: TGCAGCGTTGGGACCGGGACAGGGCGCAACGAGCAGTACTTC
clone size: NA; V gene: TRBV10-2; J gene: TRBJ2-1; D gene: NA; CDR3 protein: CASSGRSRRANNEQFF; CDR3 DNA: TGCGCCAGCTCAGGAAGGAGCAGAAGGGCAAACAATGAGCAGTTCTTC
clone size: NA; V gene: TRBV29-1; J gene: TRBJ2-5; D gene: NA; CDR3 protein: CSVAWETQYF; CDR3 DNA: TGCAGCGTTGCATGGGAGACCCAGTACTTC
clone size: few; V gene: TRBV12-3/TRBV12-4; J gene: TRBJ1-1; D gene: NA; CDR3 protein: CASRVAGMNTEAFF; CDR3 DNA: TGTGCCAGCAGGGTAGCTGGGATGAACACTGAAGCTTTCTTT
clone size: NA; V gene: TRBV6-2/TRBV6-3; J gene: TRBJ2-7; D gene: NA; CDR3 protein: CASSPGQGGISYEQYF; CDR3 DNA: TGTGCCAGCAGCCCGGGCCAGGGGGGCATCTCCTACGAGCAGTACTTC
clone size: few; V gene: TRBV20-1; J gene: TRBJ2-1; D gene: TRBD2; CDR3 protein: CSARDPGTNSYNEQFF; CDR3 DNA: TGCAGTGCTAGAGACCCCGGGACTAACTCCTACAATGAGCAGTTCTTC